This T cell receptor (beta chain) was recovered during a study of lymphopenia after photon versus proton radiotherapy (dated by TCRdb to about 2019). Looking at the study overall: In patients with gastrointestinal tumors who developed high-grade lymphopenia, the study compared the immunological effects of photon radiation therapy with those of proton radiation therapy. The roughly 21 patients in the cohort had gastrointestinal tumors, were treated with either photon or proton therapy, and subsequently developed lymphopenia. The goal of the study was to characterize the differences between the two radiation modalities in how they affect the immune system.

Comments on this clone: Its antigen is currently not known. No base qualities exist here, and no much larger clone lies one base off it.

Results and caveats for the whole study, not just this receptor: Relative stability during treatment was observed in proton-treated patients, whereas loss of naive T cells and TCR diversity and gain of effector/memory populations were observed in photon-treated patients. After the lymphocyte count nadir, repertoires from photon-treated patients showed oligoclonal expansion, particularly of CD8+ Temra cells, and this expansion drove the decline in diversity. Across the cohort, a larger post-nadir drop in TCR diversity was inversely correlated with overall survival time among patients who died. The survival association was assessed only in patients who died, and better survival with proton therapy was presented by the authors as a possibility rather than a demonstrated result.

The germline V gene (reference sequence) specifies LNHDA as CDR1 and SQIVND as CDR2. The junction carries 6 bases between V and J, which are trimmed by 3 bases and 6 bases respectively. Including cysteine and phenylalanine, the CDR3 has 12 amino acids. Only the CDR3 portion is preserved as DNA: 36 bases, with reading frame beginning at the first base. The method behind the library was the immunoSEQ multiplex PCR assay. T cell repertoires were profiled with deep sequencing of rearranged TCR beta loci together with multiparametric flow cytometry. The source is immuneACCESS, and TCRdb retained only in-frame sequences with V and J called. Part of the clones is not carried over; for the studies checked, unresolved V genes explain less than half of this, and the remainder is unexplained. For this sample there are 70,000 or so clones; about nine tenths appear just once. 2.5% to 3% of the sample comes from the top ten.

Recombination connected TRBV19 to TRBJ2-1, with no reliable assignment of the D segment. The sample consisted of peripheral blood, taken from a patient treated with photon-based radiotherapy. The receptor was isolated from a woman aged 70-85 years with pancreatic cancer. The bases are TGTGCCAGTAGTATGTCCGGCAATGAGCAGTTCTTC. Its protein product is CASSMSGNEQFF.